Shown below are 21 T cell receptor beta chains from a single sample sequenced in a study of vaccination and CD4 T cells after COVID-19. Oncomine TCR Beta short-read sequencing was applied to DNA from cultured CD4+ T cells. One entry per CDR3 protein results from TCRdb running MiXCR on the PCR reads. The sample lists approximately 12,000 distinct CDR3 sequences; around half were seen once. Their recognized antigens are unknown. As to treatment: roughly 10-day PBMC culture with coronavirus spike peptide pools or control peptides (ViraFEST assay). The sample was CD4+ T cells from blood, cultured in vitro. The source of these receptors is a human donor who had recovered from COVID-19.

This chain connects TRBV4-1 to TRBJ1-5; no firm D call. Germline V gives CDR1 MGHRA, CDR2 YSYEKL. This CDR3 has 13 amino acids. Trimming shortened V by 4 bases and J by 8 bases, and 12 bases separated the two germline ends. This chain's CDR3 is CASSPLLNEPQHF. In nucleotides, the CDR3 is TGCGCCAGCAGCCCCTTATTAAATGAGCCCCAGCATTTT.

This rearrangement joins TRBV7-8 to TRBJ1-1; D unclear. CDR3 size: 12 residues. The V end was cut by 4 bases, the J end by 8 bases, with 11 bases between. Per the germline V gene, CDR1 is SGHVS and CDR2 is FQNEAQ. The CDR3 protein is CASSSRSREAFF. The CDR3, as DNA: TGTGCCAGCAGCTCTAGATCCAGGGAAGCTTTCTTT.

The V and J genes are TRBV6-1 and TRBJ1-3, with D perhaps matching TRBD1 (6 bases). CDR1 MNHNS and CDR2 SASEGT come from the germline V gene. The CDR3 consists of 16 residues. Trimming stripped 2 bases from V and 0 bases from J, with 11 bases between. CDR3 amino acids: CASSEPGRGSGNTIYF. DNA of the CDR3: TGTGCCAGCAGTGAACCCGGCAGGGGCTCTGGAAACACCATATATTTT.

This clonotype occurred once. The V call is TRBV2, the J call TRBJ2-1, with 7 bases that match TRBD2. CDR1 and CDR2 (germline): SNHLY, FYNNEI. V gave up 10 bases and J gave up 0 bases; unmatched junction bases: 9. The CDR3 is made up of 15 amino acids. The CDR3 coding sequence is TGTGCCACCTCATTAGCGGGTAGCTCCTACAATGAGCAGTTCTTC. Encoded protein: CATSLAGSSYNEQFF.

This sequence joins TRBV5-1 and TRBJ1-1; D may be TRBD1 (5 bases). Germline CDR1 and CDR2: SGHRS and YFSETQ. V was clipped by 4 bases and J by 5 bases, with 21 bases between them. The CDR3 spans 16 residues. The CDR3 loop reads CASSTEGLYWGTEAFF. CDR3 nucleotide sequence: TGCGCCAGCAGCACAGAGGGGCTTTATTGGGGAACTGAAGCTTTCTTT. Full variable domain (rest looked up from reference TRBV5-1 and TRBJ1-1): KAGVTQTPRYLIKTRGQQVTLSCSPISGHRSVSWYQQTPGQGLQFLFEYFSETQRNKGNFPGRFSGRQFSNSRSEMNVSTLELGDSALYLCASSTEGLYWGTEAFFGQGTRLTVV.

V usage is TRBV19 and J usage is TRBJ2-7; tentatively, D is TRBD1 (5 bases). The V end was cut by 6 bases, the J end by 7 bases, with 19 bases between. CDR3 length equals 14 residues. The germline V gene has CDR1 LNHDA and CDR2 SQIVND (reference sequence). CDR3 loop: CASSLQNRFGEQYF. The CDR3 DNA reads as TGTGCCAGTAGCCTACAAAACAGGTTTGGGGAGCAGTACTTC.

J is TRBJ1-5 and V is TRBV6-1; TRBD1 aligns across 7 bases. Germline CDR1 is MNHNS and CDR2 is SASEGT. V lost 6 bases to trimming and J lost 0 bases; unmatched junction nucleotides: 5. This CDR3 contains 15 residues. CDR3 protein: CASRWDRYSNQPQHF. The CDR3 DNA sequence: TGTGCCAGCAGATGGGACAGATATAGCAATCAGCCCCAGCATTTT.

This clonotype appeared once. This chain connects TRBV7-2 to TRBJ2-3; 7 nucleotides line up with TRBD2. V shed 2 bases and J 5 bases; nucleotides not matched to a gene: 7. Germline V gene data show CDR1 as SGHTA and CDR2 as FQGNSA. CDR3 length: 15 residues. The CDR3: CASSLMAGVRDTQYF. In DNA form, the CDR3 reads TGTGCCAGCAGCTTAATGGCGGGGGTAAGAGATACGCAGTATTTT. The complete variable domain, with remaining parts taken from reference TRBV7-2 and TRBJ2-3, reads GAGVSQSPSNKVTEKGKDVELRCDPISGHTALYWYRQSLGQGLEFLIYFQGNSAPDKSGLPSDRFSAERTGGSVSTLTIQRTQQEDSAVYLCASSLMAGVRDTQYFGPGTRLTVL.

The chain recombines TRBV15 with TRBJ1-5; no firm D call. Germline lookup yields CDR1 LNHNV and CDR2 YYDKDF (reference sequence). The CDR3 consists of 14 residues. Deletions cut 3 bases from V and 0 bases from J, with 6 bases between. The CDR3 reads CATSSWNSNQPQHF. CDR3 nucleotides: TGTGCCACCAGCAGTTGGAATAGCAATCAGCCCCAGCATTTT.

The gene calls are TRBV15 and TRBJ2-3; 7 nucleotides agree with TRBD1. The CDR3 length is 15 residues. Per the germline V gene, CDR1 is LNHNV and CDR2 is YYDKDF (reference sequence). V shed 0 bases and J 0 bases; nucleotides not matched to a gene: 0. CDR3 amino acids: CATSREGQSTDTQYF. CDR3 DNA: TGTGCCACCAGCAGAGAGGGACAGAGCACAGATACGCAGTATTTT. Complete variable domain (other parts from reference TRBV15 and TRBJ2-3): DAMVIQNPRYQVTQFGKPVTLSCSQTLNHNVMYWYQQKSSQAPKLLFHYYDKDFNNEADTPDNFQSRRPNTSFCFLDIRSPGLGDTAMYLCATSREGQSTDTQYFGPGTRLTVL.

This chain connects TRBV7-2 to TRBJ2-2; possible D gene TRBD2, 6 bases. Deletions cut 1 base from V and 1 base from J, with 13 bases between. Germline values: CDR1 SGHTA, CDR2 FQGNSA. CDR3 size: 17 residues. The CDR3 nucleotides read TGTGCCAGCAGCTTAGGTGGTCTGCGGGGGAACACCGGGGAGCTGTTTTTT. Protein product: CASSLGGLRGNTGELFF. The whole variable domain, filled in from reference TRBV7-2 and TRBJ2-2, reads GAGVSQSPSNKVTEKGKDVELRCDPISGHTALYWYRQSLGQGLEFLIYFQGNSAPDKSGLPSDRFSAERTGGSVSTLTIQRTQQEDSAVYLCASSLGGLRGNTGELFFGEGSRLTVL.

The rearrangement joins TRBV7-2 to TRBJ2-7; maybe TRBD2 (6 bases). The CDR3 is 23 residues long. Trimming stripped 5 bases from V and 0 bases from J, with 38 bases between. Germline V gene data show CDR1 as SGHTA and CDR2 as FQGNSA. The DNA of the CDR3 is TGTGCCAGCAGCCCCTGGGTCCCTCGTACGATAATGCTGGATGCGGGAAGCTCCTACGAGCAGTACTTC. Its translation is CASSPWVPRTIMLDAGSSYEQYF.

This chain links TRBV6-2 or TRBV6-3 with TRBJ2-1; the D is unclear. The CDR3 runs to 16 residues. The germline V and J ends were trimmed by 2 bases and 3 bases, with 14 bases remaining between them. Germline V CDR1 and CDR2: MNHEY, SVGEGT. CDR3 loop: CASSYGLPTFYNEQFF. The CDR3 nucleotides are TGTGCCAGCAGTTACGGTCTCCCTACCTTCTACAATGAGCAGTTCTTC.

This sequence joins TRBV4-3 and TRBJ2-7, with D possibly being TRBD2 (5 bases). Looked up from germline, CDR1 is LGHNA and CDR2 is YSLEER. V was clipped by 0 bases and J by 4 bases, with 7 bases between them. The length of the CDR3 is 13 residues. Written as DNA, the CDR3 is TGCGCCAGCAGCCAAGAAGAGGGTTACGAGCAGTACTTC. Translation gives CASSQEEGYEQYF.

The genes are TRBV11-2 and TRBJ2-7; 7 bases align to TRBD2. This CDR3 comprises 15 residues. J was trimmed by 3 bases and V by 5 bases; bases with no gene match: 10. Germline CDR1 reads SGHAT; CDR2 reads FQNNGV. The CDR3 here is CASSPPGGIHYEQYF. The CDR3 bases are TGTGCCAGCAGCCCACCCGGGGGGATCCACTACGAGCAGTACTTC.

This clonotype was picked up a small number of times. The chain links TRBV6-1 to TRBJ2-3, with 7 positions matching TRBD1. Trimming cost V 6 bases and J 2 bases; bases outside gene matches: 8. Germline V lookup: CDR1 MNHNS, CDR2 SASEGT. The CDR3 contains 15 residues. The CDR3 nucleotides are TGTGCCAGCAGCCCCTGGGACAGCTCCACAGATACGCAGTATTTT. It codes for CASSPWDSSTDTQYF.

The chain carries TRBV6-5 and TRBJ2-7; 7 positions agree with TRBD1. The V and J ends lost 0 bases and 4 bases, in that order; junction bases with no gene match: 6. Germline V gives CDR1 MNHEY, CDR2 SVGAGI. This CDR3 region has 15 residues. The CDR3 DNA follows: TGTGCCAGCAGTTACTCGAATAGGGGGCAATACGAGCAGTACTTC. Translated, it gives CASSYSNRGQYEQYF.

The sample holds a few counts of this clonotype. This chain joins TRBV20-1 and TRBJ1-5, with a tentative D call TRBD1 (5 bases). This CDR3 spans 14 amino acids. In germline, CDR1 is DFQATT, CDR2 SNEGSKA (reference sequence). Between the trimmed V and J ends, which lost 6 bases and 4 bases, there was a span of 16 bases. The CDR3 bases are TGCAGTGCCCTTAACCGGGACCGGAATCAGCCCCAGCATTTT. This encodes CSALNRDRNQPQHF.

The chain carries TRBV11-1 and TRBJ1-1; D not certain. The CDR3 spans 13 residues. The ends were cut back, 6 bases at V and 5 bases at J, with 13 bases in the middle. Germline assignment: CDR1 SGHAT and CDR2 FQDESV (reference sequence). CDR3 sequence: CASSLTRETEAFF. CDR3 bases: TGTGCCAGCAGTCTAACTAGGGAAACTGAAGCTTTCTTT.

This sequence joins TRBV7-9 and TRBJ1-1; a weak D match, TRBD1 (5 bases). Germline V CDR1 and CDR2: SEHNR, FQNEAQ (reference sequence). The CDR3 covers 13 residues. The V end was cut by 6 bases, the J end by 1 base, with 9 bases between. The CDR3 region is CASRETENTEAFF. In DNA form, the CDR3 reads TGTGCCAGCAGAGAGACAGAGAACACTGAAGCTTTCTTT.

This rearrangement joins TRBV2 to TRBJ2-3, with 16 positions matching TRBD2. The ends lost 6 bases at V and 1 base at J; junction bases unmatched: 7. The germline gives CDR1 SNHLY, CDR2 FYNNEI. The CDR3 loop spans 18 amino acids. The CDR3 sequence is CASRGLAGGLKGTDTQYF. DNA for the CDR3: TGTGCCAGCAGGGGACTAGCGGGAGGGTTAAAAGGCACAGATACGCAGTATTTT.